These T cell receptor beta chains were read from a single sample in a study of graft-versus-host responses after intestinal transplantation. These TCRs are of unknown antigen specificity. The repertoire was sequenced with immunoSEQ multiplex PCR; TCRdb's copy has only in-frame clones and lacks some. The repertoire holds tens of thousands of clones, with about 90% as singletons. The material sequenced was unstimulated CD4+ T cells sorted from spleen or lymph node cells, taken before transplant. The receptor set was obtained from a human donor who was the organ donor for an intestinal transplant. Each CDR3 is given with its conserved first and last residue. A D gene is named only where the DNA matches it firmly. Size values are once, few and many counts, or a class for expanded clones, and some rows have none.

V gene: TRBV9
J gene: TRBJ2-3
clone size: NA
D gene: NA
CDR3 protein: CASGGQSTDTQYF
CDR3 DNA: TGTGCCAGCGGAGGGCAGAGCACAGATACGCAGTATTTT

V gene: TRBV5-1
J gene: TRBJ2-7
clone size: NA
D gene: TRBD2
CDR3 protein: CASSLMRLAGDEQYF
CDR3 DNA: TGCGCCAGCAGCTTAATGCGGCTAGCGGGAGACGAGCAGTACTTC

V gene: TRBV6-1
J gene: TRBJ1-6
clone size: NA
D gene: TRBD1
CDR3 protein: CASSVGTDHSPLHF
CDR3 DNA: TGTGCCAGCAGTGTCGGGACAGACCATTCACCCCTCCACTTT

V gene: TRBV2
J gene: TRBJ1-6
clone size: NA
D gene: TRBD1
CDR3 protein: CASSDRGRSSYNSPLHF
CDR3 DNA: TGTGCCAGCAGTGACAGGGGGCGAAGCTCCTATAATTCACCCCTCCACTTT

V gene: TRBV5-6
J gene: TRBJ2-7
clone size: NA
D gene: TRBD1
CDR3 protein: CASSSAGQGLSYEQYF
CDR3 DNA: TGTGCCAGCAGCTCTGCGGGACAGGGCCTCTCCTACGAGCAGTACTTC

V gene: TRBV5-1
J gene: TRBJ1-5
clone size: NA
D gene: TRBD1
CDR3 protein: CASSLYMGTGDLFRNQPQHF
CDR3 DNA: TGCGCCAGCAGCCTTTACATGGGGACAGGGGACCTTTTTCGCAATCAGCCCCAGCATTTT

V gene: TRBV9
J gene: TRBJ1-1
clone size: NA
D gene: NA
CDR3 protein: CASSTEGGNTEAFF
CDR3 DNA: TGTGCCAGCAGCACAGAAGGGGGGAACACTGAAGCTTTCTTT

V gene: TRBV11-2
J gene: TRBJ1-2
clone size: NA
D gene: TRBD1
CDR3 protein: CASSVTGTGAGGYTF
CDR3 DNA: TGTGCCAGCAGCGTAACCGGGACAGGCGCTGGAGGCTACACCTTC

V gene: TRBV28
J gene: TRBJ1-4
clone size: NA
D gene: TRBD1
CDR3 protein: CASSGGNEKLFF
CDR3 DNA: TGTGCCAGCTCAGGGGGCAATGAAAAACTGTTTTTT

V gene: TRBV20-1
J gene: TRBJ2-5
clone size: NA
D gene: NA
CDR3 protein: CSAWRQETQYF
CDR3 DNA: TGCAGTGCCTGGAGGCAAGAGACCCAGTACTTC

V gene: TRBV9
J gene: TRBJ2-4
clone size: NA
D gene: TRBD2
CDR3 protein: CASSAGLAGAVAKNIQYF
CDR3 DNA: TGTGCCAGCAGCGCGGGACTAGCGGGAGCGGTAGCCAAAAACATTCAGTACTTC

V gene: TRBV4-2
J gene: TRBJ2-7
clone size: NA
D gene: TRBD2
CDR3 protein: CASSPEGTTYEQYF
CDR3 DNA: TGTGCCAGCAGCCCCGAAGGGACTACCTACGAGCAGTACTTC

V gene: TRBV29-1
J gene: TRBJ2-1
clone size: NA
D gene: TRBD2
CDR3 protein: CSVVILAGEQFF
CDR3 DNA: TGCAGCGTTGTGATACTAGCGGGAGAGCAGTTCTTC

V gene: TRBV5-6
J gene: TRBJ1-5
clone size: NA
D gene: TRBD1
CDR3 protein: CASSLFQGAQPQHF
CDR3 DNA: TGTGCCAGCAGCCTGTTCCAGGGGGCCCAGCCCCAGCATTTT

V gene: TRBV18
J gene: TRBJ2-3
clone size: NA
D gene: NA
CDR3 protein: CASSPLLQGGPPDTQYF
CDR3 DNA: TGTGCCAGCTCACCACTACTACAGGGGGGGCCGCCGGATACGCAGTATTTT

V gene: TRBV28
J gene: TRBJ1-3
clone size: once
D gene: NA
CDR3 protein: CASSLQGGNTIYF
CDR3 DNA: TGTGCCAGCAGTTTACAGGGGGGAAACACCATATATTTT

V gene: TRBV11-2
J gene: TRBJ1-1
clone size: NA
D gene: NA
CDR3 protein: CASTNGVTEAFF
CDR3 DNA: TGTGCCAGCACAAACGGGGTCACTGAAGCTTTCTTT